This T cell receptor (beta chain) was captured by sequencing in a study of shared clonotypes between healthy human individuals (dated by TCRdb to 2019 to 2021). A note on the overall study: Three men and two women, aged 18 to 49 years, made up the cohort. For each donor, CD4 naive and CD4 memory were each given three plates, CD8 naive was given two plates, and CD8 memory was given one plate. To estimate repertoire size and how much clonotype sharing occurs between individuals, the study deeply sequenced the blood TCR repertoires of about 5 healthy adults. Libraries were prepared and TCR repertoires were sequenced by different laboratories using diverse techniques, in order to increase sequencing depth and limit assay-specific biases. Per donor, leukapheresis produced somewhere between about 0.85 and 9.5 billion PBMCs.

Results and caveats for the whole study, not just this receptor: Even with the large sequencing depth, rarefaction of the sorted-subset datasets indicated that sequencing was incomplete. Pairwise subsampling led to the expectation that sequencing depth would affect the degree of clonotype sharing among donors. Because the study included a small number of donors, the genetic and exposure-history diversity represented was limited. Compared with non-shared clonotypes, the clonotypes found in all four sorted-subset donors had higher generation probabilities. Across several donors, 4.5% to 6.5% of naive CD4, roughly 3.4% of naive CD8, roughly 2.2% of memory CD4, and around 0.4% of memory CD8 clonotypes were shared. Larger estimated clonotype richness was generally found for naive subsets than for memory subsets. Only blood was sampled, and tissue TCR repertoires likely differ from those in blood.

After removal of 0 bases from V and 1 base from J, the junction retains 4 bases not matched to a gene. Its CDR3 holds 16 amino acids, cysteine through phenylalanine. Only the CDR3 region is kept as DNA, spanning 48 bases read in frame from base 1. CDR1 and CDR2, looked up from the germline V gene, are SGHRS and YFSETQ. Healthy HIV-negative adults with no recently reported acute infections or vaccinations were included as donors. Only Caucasian adults living in Nashville, Tennessee, USA were represented among the donors. CD4+ T cells were enriched through magnetic negative selection, after which naive cells were positively selected on CD45RA and the remaining negative fraction served as the memory subset. After blood collection by leukapheresis, PBMCs were isolated using Ficoll-Histopaque density gradient centrifugation and then cryopreserved in the vapor phase of liquid nitrogen. Analytical flow cytometry was used to check the purity and quantity of every magnetically sorted T cell population. Each sorted fraction had its genomic DNA isolated and then quantified by UV absorbance on a Nanodrop 2000c.

Using the deep immunoSEQ assay, TCR CDR3 regions were amplified from genomic DNA by multiplex PCR. Extracted genomic DNA from each cell subset was distributed evenly across all wells of several immunoSEQ 96-well plates, and each plate was treated as a replicate. Each replicate PCR for sorted subsets received approximately 220 ng genomic DNA, equal to roughly 33,000 T cell genomes. Purified libraries were measured with a Qubit 3.0 fluorometer, size-checked on a Bioanalyzer 2100, and measured again with the KAPA Library Quantification kit. Every immunoSEQ 96-well plate was sequenced on a separate single-read 150-cycle Illumina NextSeq 550 flow cell. The paper's data handling went like this. Because the immunoSEQ output included only junctional sequences and no quality scores, the filtering could not be the same as the filtering used for full-length reads. To assign V/J genes and CDR3, sequences were annotated against IMGT germline references using PyIR, a Python wrapper for IgBLAST v1.9. Reads were filtered out if the reads had weak V/J assignments (E-value above 1e-6), no CDR3, stop codons, out-of-frame junctions, or ambiguous translated residues. V3J clonotypes were defined as sequences sharing the same inferred V gene, J gene, and CDR3 amino acid sequence. To compute the percentage overlap between repertoires, the number of shared unique clonotypes was divided by the size of the smaller repertoire. Richness of each repertoire was evaluated using RTK rarefaction, the Chao1 estimator, and Recon v2.1 estimates of unobserved clonotypes. Generation probabilities were computed with OLGA for all TCRbeta clonotypes obtained by the gDNA method from four donors. As stored in TCRdb, this immuneACCESS dataset retains in-frame rearrangements with V and J assigned. A fraction of the clones does not appear; measured against another copy, unresolved V genes explain less than half of the discrepancy, and the remainder lacks a known reason. D and trimming come from the DNA, and the V and J calls and clone size come from that table. This sample is represented by 2.3 million or so clones; approximately 93% of them were singletons. The biggest ten clones account for about 0.37% of the sample.

On this clone: The antigen this receptor binds is unknown. Base qualities are missing; no much larger clone stands one base away.

The rearrangement combines TRBV5-1 with TRBJ2-5, and 9 junction bases match TRBD2. The sequence was collected from a man aged 18-30 years in good health. Some clones in this sample may be carry-over from other donors' samples. The specimen was naive CD4+ T cells from PBMCs. The sample's cell subset or site, from its label and the paper: CD45RA+ positively selected. The CDR3 region: CASSLAPSGAQETQYF. The bases read TGCGCCAGCAGCTTGGCTCCTAGCGGGGCCCAAGAGACCCAGTACTTC.